The 20 T cell receptor beta chains listed next were all sequenced from one sample in a study of blood T cells in healthy people across ages. Alongside a J-beta primer mix, a sample-barcoded 5' primer served in a second PCR lasting about 7 to 12 cycles. TCRdb independently ran MiXCR on the 5' RACE reads; one entry per CDR3 protein. The table records 700,000 to 950,000 distinct CDR3 sequences, 40% to 45% of them present only once. Sample: blood. The receptors derive from a woman aged 55-70 years in good health.

The chain recombines TRBV5-1 with TRBJ1-2; 7 bases agree with TRBD1. The CDR3 has 14 residues. Trimming cost V 2 bases and J 7 bases; bases outside gene matches: 8. Germline V gives CDR1 SGHRS, CDR2 YFSETQ. The CDR3 sequence: CASSFRDSRVGYTF. Written as DNA, the CDR3 is TGCGCCAGCAGCTTCAGGGACAGCCGGGTTGGCTACACCTTC.

This clonotype was observed at least ten times. The V and J genes are TRBV9 and TRBJ2-5; 13 bases align to TRBD2. V trimming: 4 bases; J trimming: 11 bases; junction bases outside the gene matches: 11. CDR1 and CDR2 from the germline V gene are SGDLS and YYNGEE. CDR3 size: 15 residues. This CDR3 is CASSRGTSGTNEQYF. CDR3 nucleotides: TGTGCCAGCAGCAGAGGGACTAGCGGGACCAATGAGCAGTACTTC.

The chain joins TRBV7-2 to TRBJ2-7, with D perhaps matching TRBD2 (6 bases). The ends were cut back, 6 bases at V and 1 base at J, with 16 bases in the middle. The CDR3 loop spans 15 amino acids. The germline V gene encodes CDR1 SGHTA and CDR2 FQGNSA. This chain's CDR3 is CASSSPGVESYEQYF. CDR3 sequence (DNA): TGTGCCAGCAGTTCTCCGGGGGTAGAGTCCTACGAGCAGTACTTC.

The J gene is TRBJ2-7, the V gene TRBV5-1, with D uncertain. Near its end, the DNA agrees better with TRBJ2-5, so the J call may be wrong. This CDR3 spans 14 amino acids. Per the germline V gene, CDR1 is SGHRS and CDR2 is YFSETQ. The CDR3 nucleotides are TGCGCCAGCAGCTTGGCCAACGAGCGAGAGACCCAGTACTTC. Its protein is CASSLANERETQYF.

This chain joins TRBV7-3 and TRBJ1-2, with D possibly TRBD1 on 6 matching bases. CDR1 is SGHTA, CDR2 FQGTGA, per germline. The CDR3 has 16 residues. The V and J ends lost 2 bases and 5 bases respectively, with 18 bases between them. The CDR3: CASSLSGAQGIYGYTF. In nucleotides, the CDR3 is TGTGCCAGCAGCTTATCGGGGGCACAGGGCATTTATGGCTACACCTTC.

This clonotype was recorded a few times. The chain recombines TRBV4-1 with TRBJ1-4, with TRBD1 matching over 7 bases. V shed 2 bases, J shed 7 bases, and the junction held 7 bases outside the gene matches. Looked up from germline, CDR1 is MGHRA and CDR2 is YSYEKL. This CDR3 comprises 15 residues. In nucleotides, the CDR3 is TGCGCCAGCAGCCAATCCCCCCGGGACAGTGAAAAACTGTTTTTT. It codes for CASSQSPRDSEKLFF.

This chain connects TRBV3-1 to TRBJ2-7; D remains ambiguous. The ends were cut back, 1 base at V and 5 bases at J, with 6 bases in the middle. The CDR3 sequence is 12 residues long. Germline CDR1 reads LGHDT; CDR2 reads YNNKEL (reference sequence). The CDR3 sequence is CASSQAPHEQYF. The DNA of the CDR3 is TGTGCCAGCAGCCAAGCCCCCCACGAGCAGTACTTC.

This clonotype was counted a single time. The gene calls are TRBV4-3 and TRBJ2-1, with 9 positions matching TRBD2. V shed 5 bases and J 8 bases; nucleotides not matched to a gene: 7. CDR1 LGHNA and CDR2 YSLEER come from the germline V gene. The CDR3 is 14 residues long. CDR3 region: CASSRTSVSHEQFF. In nucleotides, the CDR3 is TGCGCCAGCAGCAGGACTAGCGTTTCTCATGAGCAGTTCTTC.

Here the CDR3 DNA reads TGTGCCAGCAGTTTAGGTCATCCCGGGACTAGCGCCTTCAGCTCCTACAATGAGCAGTTCTTC. Protein sequence: CASSLGHPGTSAFSSYNEQFF. The genes are TRBV12-3 or TRBV12-4 and TRBJ2-1; 10 nucleotides agree with TRBD2. V lost 1 base, J lost 0 bases, and 15 bases stayed unmatched. CDR3 size: 21 residues.

V and J are TRBV14 and TRBJ2-3; 8 nucleotides line up with TRBD2. V gave up 0 bases and J gave up 5 bases; unmatched junction bases: 10. CDR3 size: 17 residues. Germline CDR1 reads SGHDN; CDR2 reads FVKESK. The CDR3 protein is CASSQDFGGAVIDTQYF. The CDR3 bases are TGTGCCAGCAGCCAAGATTTCGGGGGGGCAGTCATAGATACGCAGTATTTT.

This rearrangement joins TRBV9 to TRBJ2-1, with D hard to call. Germline assignment: CDR1 SGDLS and CDR2 YYNGEE. The CDR3 extends over 13 amino acids. V was trimmed by 4 bases and J by 6 bases, leaving 11 bases between them. The DNA of the CDR3 is TGTGCCAGCAGCAGGACGAACCTCAATGAGCAGTTCTTC. It translates to CASSRTNLNEQFF.

This clonotype was seen a handful of times. The V gene is TRBV18, the J gene TRBJ2-7; D is possibly TRBD1 (5 bases). Germline CDR1 and CDR2: KGHSH and LQKENI. V shed 5 bases and J shed 5 bases, with 22 bases lying between them. The CDR3 consists of 16 residues. CDR3: CASSNPGSVGKNEQYF. The CDR3 bases are TGTGCCAGCTCAAACCCAGGGTCGGTGGGGAAGAACGAGCAGTACTTC.

This clonotype was seen just once. The chain carries TRBV7-8 and TRBJ2-1; the D gene is possibly TRBD1 (6 bases). Germline V CDR1 and CDR2: SGHVS, FQNEAQ. V was clipped by 4 bases and J by 3 bases, with 13 bases between them. This CDR3 has 15 amino acids. The CDR3 nucleotides are TGTGCCAGCAGCTCTCTAATAGGGGGCTACAATGAGCAGTTCTTC. This sequence encodes CASSSLIGGYNEQFF.

The V and J genes are TRBV28 and TRBJ2-7; D unclear. Germline loops: CDR1 MDHEN, CDR2 SYDVKM. CDR3 size: 15 residues. Trimming left V 3 bases short and J 2 bases short, with 14 bases between. The CDR3 protein is CASSFGLKSTYEQYF. CDR3 sequence (DNA): TGTGCCAGCAGTTTTGGATTGAAAAGTACCTACGAGCAGTACTTC.

This clonotype was seen only a few times. This chain links TRBV27 with TRBJ2-3, with a tentative D call TRBD2 (5 bases). Trimming took off 4 bases at V and 0 bases at J, with 14 bases between the two ends. The CDR3 length is 16 residues. The germline V gene encodes CDR1 MNHEY and CDR2 SMNVEV (reference sequence). The CDR3 loop reads CASSYLLGPSTDTQYF. The CDR3 DNA sequence: TGTGCCAGCAGTTACTTACTAGGTCCTAGCACAGATACGCAGTATTTT.

The rearrangement uses TRBV12-3 or TRBV12-4 and TRBJ2-3; D call uncertain. The germline V and J ends were trimmed by 3 bases and 6 bases, with 13 bases remaining between them. The CDR3 covers 14 residues. The CDR3 sequence is CASSFGQQWDTQYF. As DNA, the CDR3 is TGTGCCAGCAGTTTTGGGCAACAGTGGGATACGCAGTATTTT.

The chain's CDR3 is CSAREGQETQYF. The CDR3, as DNA: TGCAGCGCTCGAGAGGGCCAAGAGACCCAGTACTTC. The chain has TRBV29-1 and TRBJ2-5, with D possibly TRBD2 on 5 matching bases. V lost 7 bases to trimming and J lost 1 base, with 10 bases between them. Germline V gives CDR1 SQVTM, CDR2 ANQGSEA. The CDR3 extends over 12 amino acids.

The chain combines TRBV9 with TRBJ2-5; tentatively, D is TRBD2 (6 bases). The CDR3 is 12 residues long. The germline V and J ends were trimmed by 3 bases and 9 bases, with 12 bases remaining between them. Germline V gene lookup returns CDR1 SGDLS and CDR2 YYNGEE. CDR3 coding DNA: TGTGCCAGCAGCGCGGGGTGGGAGGCCCAGTACTTC. Its protein is CASSAGWEAQYF.

This clonotype appeared a few times. The J gene is TRBJ2-7, the V gene TRBV4-2; 9 bases agree with TRBD1. Germline loops: CDR1 LGHNA, CDR2 YNFKEQ. The CDR3 loop spans 15 amino acids. Losses at the gene ends were 0 bases for V and 7 bases for J; bases not matched to a gene: 7. CDR3 DNA sequence: TGTGCCAGCAGCCAAGACGAGGGACAGGGCAAAGAGCAGTACTTC. As protein: CASSQDEGQGKEQYF.

The chain has TRBV6-1 and TRBJ2-5, with D hard to call. This CDR3 spans 15 amino acids. Trimming removed 3 bases from V and 5 bases from J, with 16 bases in between. Germline CDR1 is MNHNS and CDR2 is SASEGT. CDR3 coding DNA: TGTGCCAGCAGTGATGTACGGAGTGAGGTGGAGACCCAGTACTTC. It translates to CASSDVRSEVETQYF.